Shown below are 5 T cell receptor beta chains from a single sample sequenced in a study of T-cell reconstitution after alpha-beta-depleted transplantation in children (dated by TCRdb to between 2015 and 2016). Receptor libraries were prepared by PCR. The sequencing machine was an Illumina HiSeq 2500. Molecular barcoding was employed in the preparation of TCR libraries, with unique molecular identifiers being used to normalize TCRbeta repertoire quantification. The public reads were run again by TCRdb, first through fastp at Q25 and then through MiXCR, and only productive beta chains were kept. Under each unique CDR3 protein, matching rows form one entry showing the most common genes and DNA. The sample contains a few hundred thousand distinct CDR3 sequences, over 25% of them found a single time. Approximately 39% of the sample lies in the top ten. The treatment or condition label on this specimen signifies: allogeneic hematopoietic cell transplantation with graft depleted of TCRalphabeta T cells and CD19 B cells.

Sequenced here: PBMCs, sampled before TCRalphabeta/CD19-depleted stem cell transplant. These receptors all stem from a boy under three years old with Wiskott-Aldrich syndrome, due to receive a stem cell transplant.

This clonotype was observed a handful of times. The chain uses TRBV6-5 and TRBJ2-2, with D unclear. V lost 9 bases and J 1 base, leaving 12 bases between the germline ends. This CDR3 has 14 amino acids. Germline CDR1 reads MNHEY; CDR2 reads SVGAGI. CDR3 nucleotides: TGTGCCAGTCAACGGGCCTTGAACACCGGGGAGCTGTTTTTT. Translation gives CASQRALNTGELFF.

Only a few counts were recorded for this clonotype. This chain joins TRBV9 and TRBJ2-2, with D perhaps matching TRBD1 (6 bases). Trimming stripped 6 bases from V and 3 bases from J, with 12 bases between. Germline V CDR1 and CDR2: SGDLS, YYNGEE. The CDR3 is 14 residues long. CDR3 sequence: CASTKGGHTGELFF. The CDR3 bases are TGTGCCAGCACCAAAGGGGGACACACCGGGGAGCTGTTTTTT.

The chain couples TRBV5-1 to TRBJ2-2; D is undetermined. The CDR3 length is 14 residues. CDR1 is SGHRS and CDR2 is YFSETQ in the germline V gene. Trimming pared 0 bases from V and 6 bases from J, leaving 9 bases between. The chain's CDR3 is CASSLDQPSGELFF. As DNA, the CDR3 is TGCGCCAGCAGCTTGGATCAGCCGTCCGGGGAGCTGTTTTTT.

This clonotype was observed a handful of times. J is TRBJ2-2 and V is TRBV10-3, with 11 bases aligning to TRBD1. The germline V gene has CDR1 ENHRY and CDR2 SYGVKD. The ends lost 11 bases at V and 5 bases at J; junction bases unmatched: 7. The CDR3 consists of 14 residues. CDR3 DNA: TGTGCCGCGTCCGGGACAGGGGGGACCGGGGAGCTGTTTTTT. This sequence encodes CAASGTGGTGELFF.

The DNA for the CDR3 is TGCAGTGCTAGAGATGTCCGGGGGGGACATGAAGCTTTCTTT. The encoded protein is CSARDVRGGHEAFF. The rearrangement links TRBV20-1 to TRBJ1-1, with TRBD1 as a possible D gene (6 bases). Germline values: CDR1 DFQATT, CDR2 SNEGSKA (reference sequence). Trimming stripped 0 bases from V and 7 bases from J, with 15 bases between. CDR3 length: 14 amino acids.